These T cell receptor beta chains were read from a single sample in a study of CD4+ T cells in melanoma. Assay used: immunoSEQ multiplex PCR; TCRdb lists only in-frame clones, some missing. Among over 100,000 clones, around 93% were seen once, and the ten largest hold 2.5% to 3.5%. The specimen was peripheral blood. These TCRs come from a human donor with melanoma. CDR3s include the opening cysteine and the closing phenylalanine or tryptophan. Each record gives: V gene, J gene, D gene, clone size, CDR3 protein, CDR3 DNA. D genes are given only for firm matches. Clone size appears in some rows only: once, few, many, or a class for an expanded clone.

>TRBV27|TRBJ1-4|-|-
CASSPSLGGASEKLFF
TGTGCCAGCAGTCCGTCCCTGGGGGGCGCGTCTGAAAAACTGTTTTTT
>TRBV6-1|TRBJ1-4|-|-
CASNVRGWDEKLFF
TGTGCCAGCAACGTTAGGGGGTGGGATGAAAAACTGTTTTTT
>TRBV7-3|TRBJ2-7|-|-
CASSWVLPEQYF
TGTGCCAGCAGCTGGGTCTTGCCCGAGCAGTACTTC
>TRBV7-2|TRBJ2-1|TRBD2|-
CASSPRTSGSYHEQFF
TGTGCCAGCAGCCCACGGACTAGCGGGAGTTACCATGAGCAGTTCTTC
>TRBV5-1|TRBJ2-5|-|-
CASSLTFRGLSETQYF
TGCGCCAGCAGCTTGACTTTCCGGGGGTTGTCAGAGACCCAGTACTTC
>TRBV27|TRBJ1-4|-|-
CASSLEGTLTNEKLFF
TGTGCCAGCAGTTTAGAAGGGACACTTACTAATGAAAAACTGTTTTTT
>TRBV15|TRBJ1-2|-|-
CATSREPGMGGYTF
TGTGCCACCAGCAGAGAGCCAGGGATGGGTGGCTACACCTTC
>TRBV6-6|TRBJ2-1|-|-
CASSYSTGQPNEQFF
TGTGCCAGCAGTTACTCGACTGGACAACCCAATGAGCAGTTCTTC
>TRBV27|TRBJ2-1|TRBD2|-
CASRPLLAGGREQFF
TGTGCCAGCAGACCCTTACTAGCGGGGGGGCGTGAGCAGTTCTTC
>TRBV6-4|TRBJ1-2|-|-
CASSPDRTSNYGYTF
TGTGCCAGCAGCCCTGACAGAACCTCTAACTATGGCTACACCTTC
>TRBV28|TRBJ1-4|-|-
CASSPAGMNEKLFF
TGTGCCAGCAGCCCCGCCGGGATGAATGAAAAACTGTTTTTT
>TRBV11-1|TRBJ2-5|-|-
CASSSAGANQETQYF
TGTGCCAGCAGCTCTGCCGGGGCCAACCAAGAGACCCAGTACTTC
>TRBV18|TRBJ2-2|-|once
CASLPAGTTGELFF
TGTGCCAGCTTACCGGCCGGAACCACCGGGGAGCTGTTTTTT
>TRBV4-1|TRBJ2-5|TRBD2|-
CASSQASGRAETQYF
TGCGCCAGCAGCCAGGCTAGCGGGAGGGCAGAGACCCAGTACTTC
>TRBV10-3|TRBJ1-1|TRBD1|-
CATTPLGQGRTEAFF
TGTGCCACCACGCCCCTGGGACAGGGGAGGACTGAAGCTTTCTTT
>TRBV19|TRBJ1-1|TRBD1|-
CASSRGQGAVTEAFF
TGTGCCAGTAGTAGAGGACAGGGGGCGGTTACTGAAGCTTTCTTT
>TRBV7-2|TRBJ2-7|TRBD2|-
CASSLVASGRTSSYEQYF
TGTGCCAGCAGCTTAGTAGCTAGCGGGAGGACTAGCTCCTACGAGCAGTACTTC
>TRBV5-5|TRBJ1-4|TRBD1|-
CASSFPGGGEKLFF
TGTGCCAGCAGCTTCCCAGGGGGTGGTGAAAAACTGTTTTTT
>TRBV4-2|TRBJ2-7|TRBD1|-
CASSQDQVQGAREQYF
TGTGCCAGCAGCCAAGATCAGGTGCAGGGGGCGCGGGAGCAGTACTTC
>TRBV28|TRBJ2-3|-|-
CASHRRVGGTDTQYF
TGTGCCAGCCATCGCCGGGTCGGTGGCACAGATACGCAGTATTTT
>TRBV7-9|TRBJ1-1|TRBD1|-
CASSLQGGTNTEAFF
TGTGCCAGCAGCTTACAAGGGGGCACGAACACTGAAGCTTTCTTT
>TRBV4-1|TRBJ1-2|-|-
CASSQGILGAANYGYTF
TGCGCCAGCAGCCAAGGAATACTGGGGGCCGCAAACTATGGCTACACCTTC
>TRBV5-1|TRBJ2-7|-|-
CASSSNSYEQYF
TGCGCCAGCAGCTCCAACTCCTACGAGCAGTACTTC
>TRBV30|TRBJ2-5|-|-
CAWSLGGVETQYF
TGTGCCTGGAGTCTAGGGGGGGTCGAGACCCAGTACTTC
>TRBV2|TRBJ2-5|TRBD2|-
CASNGGAETQYF
TGTGCCAGCAACGGGGGGGCGGAGACCCAGTACTTC
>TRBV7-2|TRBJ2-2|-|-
CASSLTGSPWADTGELFF
TGTGCCAGCAGCCTAACCGGGAGCCCCTGGGCGGACACCGGGGAGCTGTTTTTT
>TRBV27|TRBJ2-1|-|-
CASSLFGIHEQFF
TGTGCCAGCAGTTTATTTGGCATCCATGAGCAGTTCTTC
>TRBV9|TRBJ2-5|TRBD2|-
CASSVAMLAGAQETQYF
TGTGCCAGCAGCGTAGCTATGCTAGCGGGGGCCCAAGAGACCCAGTACTTC
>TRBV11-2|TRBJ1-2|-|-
CASSSVSGLALVTF
TGTGCCAGCAGCTCGGTTTCGGGACTCGCCCTTGTAACTTTC
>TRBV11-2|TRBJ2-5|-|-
CASSLVGGSVSKETQYF
TGTGCCAGCAGCTTAGTGGGCGGGTCGGTATCGAAAGAGACCCAGTACTTC
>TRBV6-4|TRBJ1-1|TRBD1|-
CASRIGTGEGEAFF
TGTGCCAGCAGGATAGGGACAGGGGAAGGTGAAGCTTTCTTT
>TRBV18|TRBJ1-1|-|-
CASSPRTEEAFF
TGTGCCAGCTCACCTCGGACAGAAGAAGCTTTCTTT
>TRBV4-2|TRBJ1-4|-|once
CASSGGLVNEKLFF
TGTGCCAGCAGCGGGGGGCTCGTTAATGAAAAACTGTTTTTT
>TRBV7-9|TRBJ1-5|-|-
CASSLAHSGSYSNQPQHF
TGTGCCAGCAGCTTAGCGCACTCGGGCAGTTATAGCAATCAGCCCCAGCATTTT
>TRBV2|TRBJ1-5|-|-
CASSVRSNQPQHF
TGTGCCAGCAGTGTACGGAGCAATCAGCCCCAGCATTTT
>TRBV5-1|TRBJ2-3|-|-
CASSLGGAVGTDTQYF
TGCGCCAGCAGCTTGGGGGGAGCGGTTGGCACAGATACGCAGTATTTT
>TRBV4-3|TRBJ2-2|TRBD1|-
CASSHPRGRYTGELFF
TGCGCCAGCAGCCATCCAAGGGGGCGTTACACCGGGGAGCTGTTTTTT
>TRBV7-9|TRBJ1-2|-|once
CASSTPPAGAGYTF
TGTGCCAGCAGCACACCTCCGGCCGGGGCTGGCTACACCTTC
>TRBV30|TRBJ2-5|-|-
CAWSVSRGETQYF
TGTGCCTGGAGTGTATCGCGTGGGGAGACCCAGTACTTC
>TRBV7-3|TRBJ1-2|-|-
CASSYGADYGYTF
TGTGCCAGCAGCTACGGGGCTGATTATGGCTACACCTTC
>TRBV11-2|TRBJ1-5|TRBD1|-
CASSPSRDSDQPQHF
TGTGCCAGCAGCCCCTCCCGGGACAGCGATCAGCCCCAGCATTTT
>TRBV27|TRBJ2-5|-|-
CASSSKGGRETQYF
TGTGCCAGCAGCTCTAAGGGGGGCCGGGAGACCCAGTACTTC
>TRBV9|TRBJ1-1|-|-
CASSVGKGRGTEAFF
TGTGCCAGCAGCGTAGGCAAGGGGCGAGGGACTGAAGCTTTCTTT
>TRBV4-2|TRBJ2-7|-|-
CASSQDNEFEQYF
TGTGCCAGCAGCCAAGATAACGAATTCGAGCAGTACTTC
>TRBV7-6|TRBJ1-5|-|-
CASSLGDQPQHF
TGTGCCAGCAGCTTAGGGGATCAGCCCCAGCATTTT
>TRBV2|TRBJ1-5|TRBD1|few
CASRPQGAFSQPQHF
TGTGCCAGCAGGCCACAGGGGGCGTTCTCCCAGCCCCAGCATTTT
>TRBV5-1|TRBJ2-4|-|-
CASSPGTVRLDIQYF
TGCGCCAGCAGCCCAGGGACGGTTAGGTTAGACATTCAGTACTTC
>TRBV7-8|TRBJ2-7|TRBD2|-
CASSPGGNSYEQYF
TGTGCCAGCAGCCCCGGGGGGAACTCCTACGAGCAGTACTTC
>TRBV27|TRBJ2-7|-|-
CASSLKRNRQPSYEQYF
TGTGCCAGCAGTTTAAAGCGCAACAGACAGCCCTCCTACGAGCAGTACTTC
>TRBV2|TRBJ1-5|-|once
CASRFQGRSQPQHF
TGTGCCAGCAGATTTCAGGGGAGGAGTCAGCCCCAGCATTTT
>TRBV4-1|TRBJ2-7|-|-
CASSQAATTYEQYF
TGCGCCAGCAGCCAAGCCGCCACCACCTACGAGCAGTACTTC
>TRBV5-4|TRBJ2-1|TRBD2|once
CASSGALADYNEQFF
TGTGCCAGCAGCGGGGCACTAGCGGACTACAATGAGCAGTTCTTC
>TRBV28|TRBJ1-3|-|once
CASSLAPAHTIYF
TGTGCCAGCAGTTTAGCCCCGGCACACACCATATATTTT
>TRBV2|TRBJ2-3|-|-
CASSYLGGPTDTQYF
TGTGCCAGCAGTTACCTCGGGGGCCCCACAGATACGCAGTATTTT
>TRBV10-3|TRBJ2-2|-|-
CAISEWGGELFF
TGTGCCATCAGTGAGTGGGGCGGGGAGCTGTTTTTT
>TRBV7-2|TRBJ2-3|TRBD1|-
CASSPQGDSGTDTQYF
TGTGCCAGCAGCCCCCAGGGGGACAGTGGGACAGATACGCAGTATTTT
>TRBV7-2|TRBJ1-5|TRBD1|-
CASSRTGAGNQPQHF
TGTGCCAGCAGCAGGACAGGGGCCGGGAATCAGCCCCAGCATTTT
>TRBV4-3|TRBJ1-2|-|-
CASSQAGRAAGYTF
TGCGCCAGCAGCCAAGCGGGCCGGGCTGCTGGCTACACCTTC